A single sample is the source of the 4 T cell receptor beta chains below, sequenced in a study of T cell responses to AZD1222 COVID-19 vaccine. Measured with immunoSEQ multiplex PCR; TCRdb has only the in-frame clones, and not every one. In the table there are fewer than 150,000 clones, approximately 89% of which are singletons. Source: peripheral blood, taken on day 0 of AZD1222 vaccination. These receptors were collected from an adult in good health.

The chain carries TRBV11-2 and TRBJ1-1; TRBD1 matches at 8 bases. This CDR3 comprises 13 residues. Losses at the gene ends were 5 bases for V and 10 bases for J; bases not matched to a gene: 9. Germline V gene data show CDR1 as SGHAT and CDR2 as FQNNGV. The CDR3 DNA is TGTGCCAGCAGCGATAGACAGGGGCTATCAGCTTTCTTT. Protein sequence: CASSDRQGLSAFF.

The gene calls are TRBV28 and TRBJ1-2; the D gene is possibly TRBD1 (6 bases). Germline loops: CDR1 MDHEN, CDR2 SYDVKM. The CDR3 is 13 amino acids. Trimming took off 2 bases at V and 2 bases at J, with 6 bases between the two ends. The CDR3 nucleotides are TGTGCCAGCAGTTTAACAGGGAACTATGGCTACACCTTC. Its protein product is CASSLTGNYGYTF.

The gene calls are TRBV29-1 and TRBJ2-7; D call uncertain. Trimming left V 4 bases short and J 5 bases short, with 18 bases between. The CDR3 extends over 14 amino acids. Germline V gene data show CDR1 as SQVTM and CDR2 as ANQGSEA. The CDR3 spells CSVAPQSPWDEQYF. CDR3 nucleotide sequence: TGCAGCGTTGCTCCTCAAAGCCCATGGGACGAGCAGTACTTC.

This clone was seen only a few times. V is TRBV10-3 and J is TRBJ1-5, with D perhaps matching TRBD1 (6 bases). The V gene's germline CDR1 is ENHRY and CDR2 SYGVKD. V lost 0 bases, J lost 7 bases, and 7 bases lay in between. The CDR3 consists of 13 residues. The CDR3 DNA follows: TGTGCCATCAGTGAGTCACAGGGCCAGCCCCAGCATTTT. Translation gives CAISESQGQPQHF.